This TCR beta chain derives from a study of patients and donors after allogeneic stem cell transplantation. V trimming: 4 bases; J trimming: 1 base; junction bases outside the gene matches: 5. The CDR3 is 16 amino acids. Germline CDR1 reads SGHRS; CDR2 reads YFSETQ. TCRdb recomputed calls from the RT-PCR reads with MiXCR, one row per CDR3 protein. The repertoire holds 920,000 or so distinct CDR3 sequences, with over 15% as singletons. Only a few counts were recorded for this clonotype. V and J are TRBV5-1 and TRBJ2-1; TRBD2 aligns across 10 bases. Sequencing was carried out using blood, either unsorted or a sorted T cell fraction (not recorded which). The sequence was collected from a human donor who was either an allogeneic HSCT recipient or a stem cell or donor lymphocyte infusion donor (not recorded which). It is not recorded whose cells these are; they may come from a transplant donor. CDR3 sequence reads: CASSPLAGTSYNEQFF. CDR3 in DNA: TGCGCCAGCAGCCCACTAGCGGGGACTTCCTACAATGAGCAGTTCTTC.